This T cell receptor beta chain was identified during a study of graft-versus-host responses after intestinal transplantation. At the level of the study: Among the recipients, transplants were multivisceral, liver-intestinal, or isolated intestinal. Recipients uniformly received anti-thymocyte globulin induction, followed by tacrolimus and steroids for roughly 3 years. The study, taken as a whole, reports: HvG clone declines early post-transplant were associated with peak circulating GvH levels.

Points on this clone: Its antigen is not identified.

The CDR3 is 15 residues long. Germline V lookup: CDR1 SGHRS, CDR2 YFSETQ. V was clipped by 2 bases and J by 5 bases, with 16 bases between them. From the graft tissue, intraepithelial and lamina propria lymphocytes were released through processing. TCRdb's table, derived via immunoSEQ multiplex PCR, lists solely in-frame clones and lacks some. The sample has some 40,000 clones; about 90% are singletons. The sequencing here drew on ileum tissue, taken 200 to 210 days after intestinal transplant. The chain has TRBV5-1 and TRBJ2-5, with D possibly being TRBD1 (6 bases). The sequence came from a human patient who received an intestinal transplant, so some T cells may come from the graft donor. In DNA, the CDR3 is TGCGCCAGCAGCTTTCTACAGGGAATCGCTGAGACCCAGTACTTC. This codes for CASSFLQGIAETQYF. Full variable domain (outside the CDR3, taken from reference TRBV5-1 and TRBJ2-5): KAGVTQTPRYLIKTRGQQVTLSCSPISGHRSVSWYQQTPGQGLQFLFEYFSETQRNKGNFPGRFSGRQFSNSRSEMNVSTLELGDSALYLCASSFLQGIAETQYFGPGTRLLVL.